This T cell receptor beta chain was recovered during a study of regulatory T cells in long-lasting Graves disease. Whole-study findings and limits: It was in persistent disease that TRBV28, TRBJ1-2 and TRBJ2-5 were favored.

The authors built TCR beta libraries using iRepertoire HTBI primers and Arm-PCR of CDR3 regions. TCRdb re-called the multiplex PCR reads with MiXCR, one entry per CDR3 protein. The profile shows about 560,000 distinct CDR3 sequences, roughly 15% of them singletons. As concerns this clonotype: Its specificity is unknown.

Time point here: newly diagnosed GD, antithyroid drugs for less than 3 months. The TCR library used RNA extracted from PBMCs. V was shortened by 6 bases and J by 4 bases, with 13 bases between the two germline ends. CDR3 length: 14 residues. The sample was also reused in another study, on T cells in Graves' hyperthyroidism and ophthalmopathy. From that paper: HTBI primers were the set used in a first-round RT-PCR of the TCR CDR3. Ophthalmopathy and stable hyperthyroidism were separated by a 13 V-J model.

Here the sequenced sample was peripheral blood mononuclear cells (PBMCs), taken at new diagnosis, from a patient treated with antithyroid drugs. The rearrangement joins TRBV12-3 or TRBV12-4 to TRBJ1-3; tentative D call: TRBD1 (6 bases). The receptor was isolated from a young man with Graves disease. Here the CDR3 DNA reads TGTGCCAGCAGCATACAGGGATCCGGAAACACCATATATTTT. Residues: CASSIQGSGNTIYF.